One TCR beta chain is described in this entry. This record comes from a study of control samples from healthy donors and cancer patients. CDR3 size: 12 residues. The germline V gene has CDR1 SEHNR and CDR2 FQNEAQ (reference sequence). V was pared by 2 bases and J by 8 bases, with 6 bases between. Sequenced by immunoSEQ multiplex PCR; TCRdb stores in-frame clones only, minus some. The data hold about 190,000 clones, with about 91% observed a single time. The source of this sequence is a man aged 25-40 years in good health. This sequence joins TRBV7-9 and TRBJ2-2; D uncertain. The sequencing input was blood. The CDR3 reads CASSLSRGELFF. DNA for the CDR3: TGTGCCAGCAGCTTATCCCGTGGGGAGCTGTTTTTT.